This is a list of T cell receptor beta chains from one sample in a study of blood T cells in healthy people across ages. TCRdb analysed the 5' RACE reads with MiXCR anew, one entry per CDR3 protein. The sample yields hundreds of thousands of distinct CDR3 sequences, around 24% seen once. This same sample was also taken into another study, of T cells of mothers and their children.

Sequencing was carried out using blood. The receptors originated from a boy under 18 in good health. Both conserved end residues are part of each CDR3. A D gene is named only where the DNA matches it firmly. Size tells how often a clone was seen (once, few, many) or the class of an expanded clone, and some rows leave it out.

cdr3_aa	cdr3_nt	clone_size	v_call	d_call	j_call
CAWSLGSGYEQYF	TGTGCCTGGAGTTTGGGTAGCGGATACGAGCAGTACTTC	few	TRBV30	.	TRBJ2-7
CSVVKAGRDTEAFF	TGCAGCGTTGTCAAGGCGGGTAGGGACACTGAAGCTTTCTTT	.	TRBV29-1	.	TRBJ1-1
CASSPGTSWAQETQYF	TGTGCCAGCAGCCCTGGGACTAGTTGGGCACAAGAGACCCAGTACTTC	.	TRBV9	TRBD2	TRBJ2-5
CASSAASGSPLDTQYF	TGTGCTAGCAGTGCTGCTAGCGGGAGTCCTTTAGATACGCAGTATTTT	.	TRBV7-6	TRBD2	TRBJ2-3
CASSLYDRRELFF	TGTGCCAGCAGTTTATATGACCGCCGGGAACTGTTTTTT	few	TRBV12-3/TRBV12-4	.	TRBJ1-4
CASSLDLDEKLFF	TGCGCCAGCAGCTTGGACCTTGACGAAAAACTGTTTTTT	few	TRBV5-1	.	TRBJ1-4
CASIRVPNQPQHF	TGTGCCAGCATCCGGGTTCCCAATCAGCCCCAGCATTTT	once	TRBV2	.	TRBJ1-5
CASSWRGGLQTSYEQYF	TGTGCCAGCAGCTGGCGAGGGGGGCTCCAGACCTCCTACGAGCAGTACTTC	.	TRBV6-6	.	TRBJ2-7
CASRTTHRGGYNEQFF	TGTGCCAGCAGAACAACTCACAGGGGAGGGTACAATGAGCAGTTCTTC	.	TRBV9	.	TRBJ2-1
CASSQEGKTQYF	TGTGCCAGCAGCCAAGAAGGAAAGACCCAGTACTTC	.	TRBV3-1	.	TRBJ2-5
CSAKHTSGLETGELFF	TGCAGTGCTAAGCACACTAGCGGACTGGAAACCGGGGAGCTGTTTTTT	.	TRBV20-1	TRBD2	TRBJ2-2
CASSKGQSTDTQYF	TGTGCCAGCAGTAAGGGACAGAGCACAGATACGCAGTATTTT	few	TRBV27	TRBD1	TRBJ2-3
CASSSKTSVGNIQYF	TGTGCCAGCAGTTCAAAGACTAGCGTAGGAAACATTCAGTACTTC	.	TRBV27	TRBD2	TRBJ2-4
CSARDQDSCQYF	TGCAGTGCTAGAGATCAAGACTCGTGTCAGTACTTC	few	TRBV20-1	.	TRBJ2-4
CASSTLITDEAFF	TGCGCCAGCAGCACTTTAATCACCGATGAAGCTTTCTTT	.	TRBV5-1	.	TRBJ1-1
CASSLAGGEAFF	TGTGCCAGCAGCTTAGCAGGGGGCGAAGCTTTCTTT	.	TRBV11-1	TRBD1	TRBJ1-1
CASGLVLAGGNEQFF	TGTGCCAGTGGTTTGGTATTAGCGGGAGGCAATGAGCAGTTCTTC	.	TRBV12-5	TRBD2	TRBJ2-1
CSARRSSGGHNSPLHF	TGCAGTGCTAGAAGGTCGTCAGGGGGTCATAATTCACCCCTCCACTTT	.	TRBV20-1	TRBD1	TRBJ1-6
CATSSPTQGSYNEQFF	TGTGCCACCAGCAGTCCTACACAGGGGTCCTACAATGAGCAGTTCTTC	few	TRBV15	TRBD1	TRBJ2-1
CASSQDMDSIVSGELFF	TGTGCCAGCAGCCAAGATATGGACTCCATAGTTTCCGGGGAGCTGTTTTTT	.	TRBV4-2	.	TRBJ2-2
CASSQAETYEQHF	TGTGCCAGCAGCCAAGCTGAGACCTACGAGCAGCACTTC	.	TRBV3-1	.	TRBJ2-5
CASSYSWGETYEQYF	TGTGCCAGCAGTTACTCGTGGGGGGAGACCTACGAGCAGTACTTC	.	TRBV6-6	.	TRBJ2-7
CASRERGQEVHEQYF	TGTGCCAGCAGAGAGAGGGGACAGGAAGTCCACGAGCAGTACTTC	few	TRBV28	TRBD1	TRBJ2-7
CASGPRSYEQYF	TGTGCCAGCGGCCCTCGCTCCTACGAGCAGTACTTC	.	TRBV11-2	.	TRBJ2-7
CASSPQRDLGDTQYF	TGTGCCAGCTCACCTCAAAGGGACTTAGGAGATACGCAGTATTTT	.	TRBV18	.	TRBJ2-3
CASSQLQPSGANVLTF	TGCGCCAGCAGCCAATTACAGCCTTCTGGGGCCAACGTCCTGACTTTC	.	TRBV4-3	.	TRBJ2-6
CASSQEAVRVRSGANVLTF	TGCGCCAGCAGCCAAGAAGCCGTCAGGGTACGTTCCGGGGCCAACGTCCTGACTTTC	few	TRBV4-3	.	TRBJ2-6
CEPGTEEETQYF	TGTGAACCGGGGACGGAAGAAGAGACCCAGTACTTC	few	TRBV6-6	.	TRBJ2-5
CASSPFVGGSTDTQYF	TGTGCCAGCAGCCCGTTTGTAGGGGGAAGCACAGATACGCAGTATTTT	.	TRBV11-2	.	TRBJ2-3
CSARDGTSDNSYNEQFF	TGCAGTGCTAGAGACGGGACTAGCGATAACTCCTACAACGAGCAGTTCTTC	.	TRBV20-1	TRBD2	TRBJ2-1
CASSLGGNSEAFF	TGTGCCAGCAGTTTAGGTGGGAACTCTGAAGCTTTCTTT	.	TRBV27	.	TRBJ1-1
CAVVTRDKDTEAFF	TGTGCCGTAGTGACCCGGGACAAGGACACTGAAGCTTTCTTT	.	TRBV2	.	TRBJ1-1
CASSFRRSGRAAGTGELFF	TGTGCCAGCAGTTTCCGACGAAGCGGGAGGGCCGCCGGCACCGGGGAGCTGTTTTTT	.	TRBV28	TRBD2	TRBJ2-2
CASRQVSGSRSGELFF	TGTGCCAGCAGGCAGGTTTCGGGTTCGCGGTCGGGGGAGCTGTTTTTT	few	TRBV27	.	TRBJ2-2
CASSLVYGARAGDTQYF	TGTGCCAGCAGCTTAGTATACGGGGCTCGTGCAGGAGATACGCAGTATTTT	.	TRBV11-2	.	TRBJ2-3
CASSLVTETQYF	TGTGCCAGCAGCTTAGTAACAGAGACCCAGTACTTC	few	TRBV11-2	.	TRBJ2-5
CSARDVLKKYGYTF	TGCAGTGCTAGAGATGTCCTGAAGAAGTATGGCTACACCTTC	.	TRBV20-1	.	TRBJ1-2
CASSFPQKGLEQYF	TGTGCCAGCAGTTTCCCGCAAAAGGGTCTCGAGCAGTACTTC	.	TRBV12-3/TRBV12-4	.	TRBJ2-7